This T cell receptor (beta chain) was identified in a study of blood T cells in healthy people across ages. Germline values: CDR1 SGHRS, CDR2 YFSETQ. Germline trimming cut 3 bases from V and 5 bases from J; bases unmatched to any gene: 11. This CDR3 has 15 amino acids. This clonotype was detected a few times. A second about 7 to 12 cycle PCR used barcoded and J-beta primers. Via MiXCR, TCRdb re-called the 5' RACE reads, giving one row per CDR3 protein. The sample records 1.5 million to 2 million distinct CDR3 sequences, about 39% being singletons. The sample was blood. The chain combines TRBV5-1 with TRBJ2-7; 7 bases are shared with TRBD2. The source is a human donor in good health. CDR3 in DNA: TGCGCCAGCAGCTCTGAAGGGCGGGGGTGGAACGAGCAGTACTTC. Its protein is CASSSEGRGWNEQYF. Full variable domain (outside the CDR3, taken from reference TRBV5-1 and TRBJ2-7): KAGVTQTPRYLIKTRGQQVTLSCSPISGHRSVSWYQQTPGQGLQFLFEYFSETQRNKGNFPGRFSGRQFSNSRSEMNVSTLELGDSALYLCASSSEGRGWNEQYFGPGTRLTVT.